This T cell receptor (beta chain) originates from a study of blood T cell repertoires in COVID-19. Study information: Sample material is recorded as cDNA or gDNA derived from T cells, B-cell-depleted T cells, or PBMCs.

V was clipped by 2 bases and J by 0 bases, with 10 bases between them. Germline values: CDR1 KGHDR, CDR2 SFDVKD. The CDR3 runs 17 residues. Data came from immunoSEQ multiplex PCR; TCRdb stores just in-frame clones and leaves some out. The table includes some 400,000 clones, 91% detected once. This TCR came from a woman between 35 and 50 years old who had been exposed to COVID-19. Specimen: PBMCs or T cells enriched from blood (not recorded which). The rearrangement links TRBV24-1 to TRBJ2-6; D possibly corresponds to TRBD2 (5 bases). This CDR3 reads CATSDWTEGSGANVLTF. The DNA for the CDR3 is TGTGCCACCAGTGATTGGACCGAGGGCTCTGGGGCCAACGTCCTGACTTTC.